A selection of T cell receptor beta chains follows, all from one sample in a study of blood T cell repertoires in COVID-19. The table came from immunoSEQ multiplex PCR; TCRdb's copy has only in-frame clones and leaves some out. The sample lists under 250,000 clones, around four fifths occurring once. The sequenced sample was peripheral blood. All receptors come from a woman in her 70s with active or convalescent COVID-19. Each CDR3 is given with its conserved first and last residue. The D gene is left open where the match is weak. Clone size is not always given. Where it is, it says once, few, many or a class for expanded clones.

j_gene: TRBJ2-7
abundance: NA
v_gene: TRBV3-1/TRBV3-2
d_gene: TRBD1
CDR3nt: TGTGCCAGCGGACAGGGGGGGTACGAGCAGTACTTC
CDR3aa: CASGQGGYEQYF

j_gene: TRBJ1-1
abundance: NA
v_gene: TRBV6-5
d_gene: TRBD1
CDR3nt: TGTGCCAGCAGTTACCTGACAGGGGGGAACACTGAAGCTTTCTTT
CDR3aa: CASSYLTGGNTEAFF

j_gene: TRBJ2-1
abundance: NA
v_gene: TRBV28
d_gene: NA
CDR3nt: TGTGCCAGCAGTTCCCCCTTAAATGAGCAGTTCTTC
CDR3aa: CASSSPLNEQFF

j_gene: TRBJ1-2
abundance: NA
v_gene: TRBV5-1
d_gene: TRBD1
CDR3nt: TGCGCCAGCAGCGCCGGGGGACAGGCGATCTATGGCTACACCTTC
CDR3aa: CASSAGGQAIYGYTF

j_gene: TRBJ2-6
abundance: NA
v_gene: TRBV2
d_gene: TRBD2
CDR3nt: TGTGCCAGGAGAAGAACTAGCGGGAATCCTGGGGCCAACGTCCTGACTTTC
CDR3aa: CARRRTSGNPGANVLTF

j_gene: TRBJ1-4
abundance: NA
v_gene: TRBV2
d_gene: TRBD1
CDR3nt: TGTGCCAGCTTGTGGACAGGCTATAATGAAAAACTGTTTTTT
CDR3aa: CASLWTGYNEKLFF

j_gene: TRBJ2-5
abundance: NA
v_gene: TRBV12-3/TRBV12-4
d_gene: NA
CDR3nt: TGTGCCAGCAGTAGGAGGGGACAAGAGACCCAGTACTTC
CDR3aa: CASSRRGQETQYF

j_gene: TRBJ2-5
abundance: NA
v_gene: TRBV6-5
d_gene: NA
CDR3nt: TGTGCCACCCTCGACAGGGTTCGGGGGGAGACCCAGTACTTC
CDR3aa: CATLDRVRGETQYF

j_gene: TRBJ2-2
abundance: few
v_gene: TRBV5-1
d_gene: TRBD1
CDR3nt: TGCGCCAGCAGCAAAGGACAGGGGATTCGTAACACCGGGGAGCTGTTTTTT
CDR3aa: CASSKGQGIRNTGELFF

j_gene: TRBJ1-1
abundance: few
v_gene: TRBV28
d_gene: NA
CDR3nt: TGTGCCAGCAGTTTGACTCGCGGCAGAACTTTT
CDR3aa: CASSLTRGRTF

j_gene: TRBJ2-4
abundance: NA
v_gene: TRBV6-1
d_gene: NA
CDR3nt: TGTGCCAGCAGTGAATTCGTCAAAAACATTCAGTACTTC
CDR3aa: CASSEFVKNIQYF

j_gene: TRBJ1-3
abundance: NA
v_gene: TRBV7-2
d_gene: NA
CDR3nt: TGTGCCAGCAGCTTAGTCGGGCAGGGAGGAAACACCATATATTTT
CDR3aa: CASSLVGQGGNTIYF

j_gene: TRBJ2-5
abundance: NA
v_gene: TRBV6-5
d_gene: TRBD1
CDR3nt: TGTGCCACTGAAACCGGGACAGTGGGGGAGACCCAGTACTTC
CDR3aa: CATETGTVGETQYF

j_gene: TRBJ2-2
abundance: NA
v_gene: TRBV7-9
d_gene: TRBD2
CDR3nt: TGTGCCAGCAGCTTATTTGGGACTAGCGGTTACACCGGGGAGCTGTTTTTT
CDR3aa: CASSLFGTSGYTGELFF

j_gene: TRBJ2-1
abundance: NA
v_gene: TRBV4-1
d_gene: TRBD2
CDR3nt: TGCGCCAGCAGCCTGCGGACTAGCGGTTGGGATGAGCAGTTCTTC
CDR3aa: CASSLRTSGWDEQFF

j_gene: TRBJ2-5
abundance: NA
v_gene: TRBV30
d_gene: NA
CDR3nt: TGTGCCTGGATTAAGGGTGGAGGAGAGACCCAGTACTTC
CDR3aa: CAWIKGGGETQYF

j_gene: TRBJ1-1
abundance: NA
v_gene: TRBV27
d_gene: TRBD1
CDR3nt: TGTGCCAGCAGTTTAGAACCGGGACAGGGAACGGCTTTCTTT
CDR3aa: CASSLEPGQGTAFF

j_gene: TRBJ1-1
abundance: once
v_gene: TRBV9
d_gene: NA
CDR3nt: TGTGCCAGCAGCGTAGATGGGGGCACGAGGACTGAAGCTTTCTTT
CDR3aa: CASSVDGGTRTEAFF

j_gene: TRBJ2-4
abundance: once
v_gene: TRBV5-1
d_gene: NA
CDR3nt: TGCGCCAGCAGCTCCCACCCCGGGGAAAACATTCAGTACTTC
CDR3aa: CASSSHPGENIQYF

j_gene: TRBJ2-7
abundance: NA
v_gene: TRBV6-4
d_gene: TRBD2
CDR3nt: TGTGCCAGCAGTTCGCTAGCGGGGTTCTCCTACGAGCAGTACTTC
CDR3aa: CASSSLAGFSYEQYF

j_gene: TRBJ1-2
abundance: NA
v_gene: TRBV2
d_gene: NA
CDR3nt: TGTGCCAGCGTACAGGGCGGAACTAATGGCTACACCTTC
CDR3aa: CASVQGGTNGYTF

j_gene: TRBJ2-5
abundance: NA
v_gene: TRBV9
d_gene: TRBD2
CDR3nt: TGTGCCAGCAGCGTAGGAATCCTCAGCGGGGGGGAGGAGACCCAGTACTTC
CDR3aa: CASSVGILSGGEETQYF

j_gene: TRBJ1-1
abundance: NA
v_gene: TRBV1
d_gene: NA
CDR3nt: TGCACCAGCAGGACAGGGAGGAGGGACATGAACACTGAAGCTTTCTTT
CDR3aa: CTSRTGRRDMNTEAFF

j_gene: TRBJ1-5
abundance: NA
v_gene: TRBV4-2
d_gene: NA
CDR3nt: TGTGCCAGCAGCCAGGGACTTTCCTATCAGCCCCAGCATTTT
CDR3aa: CASSQGLSYQPQHF

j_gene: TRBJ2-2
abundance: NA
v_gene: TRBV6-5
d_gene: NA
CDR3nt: TGTGCCAGCAGTTACTCTCGGAGAACCAACACCGGGGAGCTGTTTTTT
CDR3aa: CASSYSRRTNTGELFF

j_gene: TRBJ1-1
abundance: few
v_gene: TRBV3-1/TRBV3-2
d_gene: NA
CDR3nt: TGTGCCAGCAGCCAAGATAGGGGGGGTAGTGCTGGTCATAAAGCTTTCTTT
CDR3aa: CASSQDRGGSAGHKAFF

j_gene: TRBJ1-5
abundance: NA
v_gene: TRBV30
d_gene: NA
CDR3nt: TGTGCCTGGAGTGGGACTTTCACGGGGTATCAGCCCCAGCATTTT
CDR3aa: CAWSGTFTGYQPQHF

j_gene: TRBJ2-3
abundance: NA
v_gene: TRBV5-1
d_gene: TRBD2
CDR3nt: TGCGCCAGCAGCTTGGCACTAGCGGGAGGGGCAGATACGCAGTATTTT
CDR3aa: CASSLALAGGADTQYF

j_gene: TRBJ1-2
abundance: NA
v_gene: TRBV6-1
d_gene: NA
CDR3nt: TGTGCCAGCAGTGAAGGGCGGATCTATGGCTACACCTTC
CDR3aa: CASSEGRIYGYTF

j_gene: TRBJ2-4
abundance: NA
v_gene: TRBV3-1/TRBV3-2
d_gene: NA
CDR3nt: TGTGCCAGCACCCAGGCCGGGACCAAAAACATTCAGTACTTC
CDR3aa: CASTQAGTKNIQYF

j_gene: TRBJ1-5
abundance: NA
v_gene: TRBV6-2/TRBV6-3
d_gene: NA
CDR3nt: TGTGCCAGCACCCCGGAGGGCAATCAGCCCCAGCATTTT
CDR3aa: CASTPEGNQPQHF

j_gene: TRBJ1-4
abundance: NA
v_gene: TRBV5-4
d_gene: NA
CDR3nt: TGTGCCAGCAGCATAACAACTAATGAAAAACTGTTTTTT
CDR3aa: CASSITTNEKLFF

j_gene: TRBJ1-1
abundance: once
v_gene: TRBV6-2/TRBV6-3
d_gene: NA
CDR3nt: TGTGCCAGCAGTGATCAACAGGGTGCTTGGATCACTGAAGCTTTCTTT
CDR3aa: CASSDQQGAWITEAFF

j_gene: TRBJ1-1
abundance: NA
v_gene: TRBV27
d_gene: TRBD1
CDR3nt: TGTGCCAGCAGTTTAACCTCCTCTGGGACAGCCAACACTGAAGCTTTCTTT
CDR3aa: CASSLTSSGTANTEAFF

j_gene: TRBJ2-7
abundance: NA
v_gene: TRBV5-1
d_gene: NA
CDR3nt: TGCGCCAGCAGCTTTGTCAGGGGCTACGAGCAGTACTTC
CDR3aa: CASSFVRGYEQYF

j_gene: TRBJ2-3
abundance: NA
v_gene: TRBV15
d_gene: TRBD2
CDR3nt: TGTGCCACCAGCAGGGATCGTATAGCGGGAGGTGGCACAGATACGCAGTATTTT
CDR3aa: CATSRDRIAGGGTDTQYF

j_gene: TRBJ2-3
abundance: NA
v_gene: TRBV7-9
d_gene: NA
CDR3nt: TGTGCCAGCAGCTACTATTCGGATACGCAGTATTTT
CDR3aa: CASSYYSDTQYF

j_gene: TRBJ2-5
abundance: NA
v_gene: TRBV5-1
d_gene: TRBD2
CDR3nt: TGCGCCAGCAGGGCGGGAGCCCAAGAGACCCAGTACTTC
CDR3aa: CASRAGAQETQYF

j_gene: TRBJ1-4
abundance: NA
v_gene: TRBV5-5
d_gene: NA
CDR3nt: TGTGCCAGCGCAGGACACACTAATGAAAAACTGTTTTTT
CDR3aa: CASAGHTNEKLFF

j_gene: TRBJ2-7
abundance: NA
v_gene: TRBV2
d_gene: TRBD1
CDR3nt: TGTGCCAGCAGTGAACCGACAGGGGCGGCCGAGCAGTACTTC
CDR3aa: CASSEPTGAAEQYF

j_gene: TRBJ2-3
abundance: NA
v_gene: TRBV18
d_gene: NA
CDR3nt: TGTGCCAGCTCTACGGGACAACAGACAGATACGCAGTATTTT
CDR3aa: CASSTGQQTDTQYF

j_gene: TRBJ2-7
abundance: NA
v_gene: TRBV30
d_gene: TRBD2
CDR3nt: TGTGCCTGGAGTGATGTACTAAAGGAGCGGGGGGGTGCCGAGCAGTACTTC
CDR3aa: CAWSDVLKERGGAEQYF

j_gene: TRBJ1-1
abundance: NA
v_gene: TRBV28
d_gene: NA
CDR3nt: TGTGCCAGCTCTGCCGGGGGGCGTTTCAGCACTGAAGCTTTCTTT
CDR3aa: CASSAGGRFSTEAFF

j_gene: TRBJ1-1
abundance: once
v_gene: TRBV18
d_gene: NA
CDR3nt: TGTGCCAGCTCACCTGCAGGGAGGACGAACACTGAAGCTTTCTTT
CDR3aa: CASSPAGRTNTEAFF